Following are 25 T cell receptor beta chains from one sample sequenced in a study of T cell changes during pregnancy in multiple sclerosis. Clones were sequenced by immunoSEQ multiplex PCR, and TCRdb holds only the in-frame ones, with some missing. This table has approximately 89,000 clones, 90% to 95% appearing once. Sequenced here: peripheral blood, sampled after pregnancy. The receptors here all came from a female donor in good health, enrolled as a control in a pregnancy study.

This rearrangement joins TRBV7-2 to TRBJ2-7, with a tentative D call TRBD1 (5 bases). CDR3 length: 13 amino acids. Trimming stripped 5 bases from V and 3 bases from J, with 11 bases between. Germline CDR1 is SGHTA and CDR2 is FQGNSA. The CDR3 is CASSAGSGYEQYF. The CDR3 nucleotides are TGTGCCAGCAGCGCAGGGTCGGGCTACGAGCAGTACTTC. Filled out from reference TRBV7-2 and TRBJ2-7, the complete variable domain reads GAGVSQSPSNKVTEKGKDVELRCDPISGHTALYWYRQSLGQGLEFLIYFQGNSAPDKSGLPSDRFSAERTGGSVSTLTIQRTQQEDSAVYLCASSAGSGYEQYFGPGTRLTVT.

The CDR3 DNA reads as TGTGCCAGCAGTTTAGGAAGGGGGTTCTCCTACGAGCAGTACTTC. Amino acid sequence: CASSLGRGFSYEQYF. This chain joins TRBV27 and TRBJ2-7, with TRBD1 as a possible D gene (6 bases). V was shortened by 2 bases and J by 0 bases, with 11 bases between the two germline ends. The CDR3 has 15 residues. Germline lookup yields CDR1 MNHEY and CDR2 SMNVEV (reference sequence).

The chain recombines TRBV5-6 with TRBJ1-4; 8 bases line up with TRBD1. J gave up 8 bases and V 1 base, and 4 bases lay outside the gene matches. This CDR3 is built from 14 residues. CDR1 and CDR2 (germline): SGHDT, YYEEEE. This CDR3 is CASSLTGGREKLFF. CDR3 coding DNA: TGTGCCAGCAGCTTGACAGGGGGTAGGGAAAAACTGTTTTTT.

The chain links TRBV29-1 to TRBJ2-3; D may be TRBD1 (5 bases). Germline values: CDR1 SQVTM, CDR2 ANQGSEA. This CDR3 contains 15 residues. Between the trimmed V and J ends, which lost 3 bases and 0 bases, there was a span of 13 bases. The CDR3 DNA follows: TGCAGCGTTGACCAGGGCAGTGCTAGCACAGATACGCAGTATTTT. Translated: CSVDQGSASTDTQYF.

The chain couples TRBV28 to TRBJ2-2; no reliable D call. V gave up 3 bases and J gave up 1 base, with 6 bases separating them. Per germline, CDR1 MDHEN and CDR2 SYDVKM. The CDR3 is 14 residues long. CDR3 sequence: CASSFGQNTGELFF. In DNA, the CDR3 is TGTGCCAGCAGTTTTGGGCAGAACACCGGGGAGCTGTTTTTT.

The J gene is TRBJ2-5, the V gene TRBV4-1, with D possibly TRBD2 on 5 matching bases. The CDR3 length is 17 residues. Trimming pared 4 bases from V and 4 bases from J, leaving 22 bases between. Germline V lookup: CDR1 MGHRA, CDR2 YSYEKL. The CDR3 DNA reads as TGCGCCAGCAGCCTTCGAGGGATTACGGGCCTGGGAGAGACCCAGTACTTC. Translating it yields CASSLRGITGLGETQYF.

This chain connects TRBV5-1 to TRBJ1-3; D is possibly TRBD1 (6 bases). The CDR3 length is 16 residues. Germline V gene lookup returns CDR1 SGHRS and CDR2 YFSETQ. V was shortened by 4 bases and J by 0 bases, with 14 bases between the two germline ends. The CDR3, as DNA: TGCGCCAGCAGCCCACAGGGCCAATACTCTGGAAACACCATATATTTT. Protein product: CASSPQGQYSGNTIYF.

The rearrangement links TRBV6-5 to TRBJ1-3; no clear D gene. The CDR3 contains 14 residues. Looked up from germline, CDR1 is MNHEY and CDR2 is SVGAGI. Trimming took off 3 bases at V and 2 bases at J, with 8 bases between the two ends. The CDR3 DNA follows: TGTGCCAGCAGTTATATAGCGCCTGGAAACACCATATATTTT. It codes for CASSYIAPGNTIYF.

The rearrangement joins TRBV18 to TRBJ2-1; the match to TRBD1 covers 10 bases. The CDR3 has 13 residues. Germline CDR1 is KGHSH and CDR2 is LQKENI. Trimming took 2 bases from V and 11 from J; bases not matched to a gene: 3. This chain's CDR3 is CASSPGDRGQQFF. CDR3 bases: TGTGCCAGCTCACCAGGCGACAGGGGGCAGCAGTTCTTC.

The chain combines TRBV5-8 with TRBJ1-5, with 10 bases that match TRBD1. Trimming removed 7 bases from V and 5 bases from J; junction bases left unmatched: 3. The germline CDR1 and CDR2 sequences are SGHTS and YDEGEE. The CDR3 loop spans 13 amino acids. The CDR3 bases are TGTGCCAGCTCCGGGACAGGGGATCAGCCCCAGCATTTT. Protein: CASSGTGDQPQHF.

V and J are TRBV28 and TRBJ2-7; TRBD2 matches at 12 bases. This CDR3 region has 15 residues. V trimming: 5 bases; J trimming: 3 bases; junction bases outside the gene matches: 5. Per germline, CDR1 MDHEN and CDR2 SYDVKM. The CDR3 DNA reads TGTGCCAGCAGTCCCACTAGCGGGAGGTTCTACGAGCAGTACTTC. Its translation: CASSPTSGRFYEQYF.

This clone was observed once. The chain combines TRBV9 with TRBJ2-1; TRBD2 matches at 8 bases. CDR3 size: 17 residues. V was pared by 4 bases and J by 9 bases, with 18 bases of the junction left unmatched. The germline V gene has CDR1 SGDLS and CDR2 YYNGEE. In nucleotides, the CDR3 is TGTGCCAGCAGCTTAGATTCTAGCGGGTTGTCTGTGAGTGAGCAGTTCTTC. It translates to CASSLDSSGLSVSEQFF.

The chain employs TRBV28 and TRBJ2-3; no firm D call. Germline V gene lookup returns CDR1 MDHEN and CDR2 SYDVKM. Deletions cut 5 bases from V and 0 bases from J, with 6 bases between. The CDR3 sequence is 13 residues long. The CDR3 loop is CASSVTSTDTQYF. CDR3 DNA sequence: TGTGCCAGCAGTGTGACTAGCACAGATACGCAGTATTTT.

This sequence joins TRBV29-1 and TRBJ2-2; TRBD2 matches at 11 bases. Trimming removed 7 bases from V and 0 bases from J; junction bases left unmatched: 4. Germline-derived CDR1 and CDR2 are SQVTM and ANQGSEA. The CDR3 consists of 15 residues. CDR3: CSGLAGGPNTGELFF. Here the CDR3 DNA reads TGCAGCGGTTTAGCGGGAGGGCCGAACACCGGGGAGCTGTTTTTT.

This chain links TRBV5-1 with TRBJ1-1; 8 positions match TRBD1. Germline CDR1 and CDR2: SGHRS and YFSETQ. Trimming at V came to 4 bases and at J to 1 base, leaving 9 bases not matched to a gene. The CDR3 has 16 residues. CDR3 loop: CASSQLPGTGNTEAFF. The CDR3 DNA is TGCGCCAGCAGCCAACTACCCGGGACAGGGAACACTGAAGCTTTCTTT.

The CDR3: CASSALPGLQYEQYF. The DNA for the CDR3 is TGTGCCAGCAGTGCCCTGCCAGGACTACAGTACGAGCAGTACTTC. The rearrangement joins TRBV6-1 to TRBJ2-7; a weak D match, TRBD2 (6 bases). The CDR3 is 15 residues long. V was cut by 4 bases and J by 4 bases, with 17 bases left in between. Germline V gives CDR1 MNHNS, CDR2 SASEGT.

CDR3 region: CASSPDRVGQPQHF. DNA of the CDR3: TGTGCCAGTAGCCCGGACAGGGTGGGACAGCCCCAGCATTTT. V gene TRBV19 combines with J gene TRBJ1-5, with 8 nucleotides matching TRBD1. Germline CDR1 reads LNHDA; CDR2 reads SQIVND (reference sequence). V shed 6 bases, J shed 7 bases, and the junction held 8 bases outside the gene matches. The CDR3 contains 14 residues.

This rearrangement joins TRBV7-8 to TRBJ2-1; 9 positions agree with TRBD1. This CDR3 comprises 15 residues. The trim removed 4 bases at V and 5 bases at J, leaving 6 bases unmatched. Germline V gene lookup returns CDR1 SGHVS and CDR2 FQNEAQ. As DNA, the CDR3 is TGTGCCAGCAGCTATCCGGGACAGGGTAACAATGAGCAGTTCTTC. Protein product: CASSYPGQGNNEQFF.

This chain joins TRBV4-1 and TRBJ2-5, with TRBD2 matching over 12 bases. Germline values: CDR1 MGHRA, CDR2 YSYEKL. The CDR3 totals 15 residues. With V trimmed by 4 bases and J by 5 bases, 5 bases remained unmatched. CDR3 sequence (DNA): TGCGCCAGCAGCCGGACTAGCGGGACGTGGGAGACCCAGTACTTC. This codes for CASSRTSGTWETQYF.

In its sample, this clone was seen once. The genes are TRBV9 and TRBJ2-1, with a weak D call TRBD2 (5 bases). CDR1 is SGDLS, CDR2 YYNGEE, per germline. V shed 6 bases and J shed 2 bases, with 15 bases lying between them. This CDR3 is 15 amino acids long. This chain's CDR3 is CASTKQRPAYNEQFF. The CDR3 bases are TGTGCCAGCACCAAACAGCGGCCCGCCTACAATGAGCAGTTCTTC.

This chain joins TRBV28 and TRBJ1-5, with D unclear. Germline assignment: CDR1 MDHEN and CDR2 SYDVKM. This CDR3 contains 18 residues. Trimming removed 4 bases at V and 0 bases at J, with 19 bases between. This CDR3 is CASSSSRYSGYSNQPQHF. CDR3 bases: TGTGCCAGCAGTTCTAGCCGGTATAGTGGGTATAGCAATCAGCCCCAGCATTTT. The variable domain in full, with the rest retrieved from reference TRBV28 and TRBJ1-5, is DVKVTQSSRYLVKRTGEKVFLECVQDMDHENMFWYRQDPGLGLRLIYFSYDVKMKEKGDIPEGYSVSREKKERFSLILESASTNQTSMYLCASSSSRYSGYSNQPQHFGDGTRLSIL.

This rearrangement joins TRBV10-3 to TRBJ2-5; a weak D match, TRBD1 (5 bases). The CDR3 runs 13 residues. Trimming removed 7 bases at V and 0 bases at J, with 9 bases between. Per the germline V gene, CDR1 is ENHRY and CDR2 is SYGVKD. Here the CDR3 DNA reads TGTGCCATCAAAGGGGTGAACCAAGAGACCCAGTACTTC. Translating it yields CAIKGVNQETQYF.

This chain uses TRBV6-5 with TRBJ2-7, with TRBD1 matching over 12 bases. There are 15 residues in the CDR3. With V trimmed by 6 bases and J by 6 bases, 9 bases remained unmatched. Germline V gene sequence: CDR1 MNHEY, CDR2 SVGAGI. DNA for the CDR3: TGTGCCAGCAGCCTGGGACAGGGGGCTTCAGGCGAGCAGTACTTC. This codes for CASSLGQGASGEQYF.

The rearrangement links TRBV5-1 to TRBJ2-3; D not certain. V was pared by 1 base and J by 3 bases, with 9 bases between. Per germline, CDR1 SGHRS and CDR2 YFSETQ. The CDR3 runs to 14 residues. The DNA for the CDR3 is TGCGCCAGCAGCTTGTCGTGGGCGACAGATACGCAGTATTTT. Protein sequence: CASSLSWATDTQYF.

The V gene is TRBV13, the J gene TRBJ2-7, with D unclear. The CDR3 has 13 amino acids. V shed 5 bases and J shed 3 bases, with 11 bases lying between them. Germline CDR1 and CDR2: PRHDT and FYEKMQ (reference sequence). CDR3 sequence reads: CASSIRQVYEQYF. The CDR3 DNA sequence: TGTGCCAGCAGCATCCGGCAGGTCTACGAGCAGTACTTC.